The clone carrying this TCR beta chain has at least ten counts. The antigen remains undetermined. One entry per CDR3 protein, called by TCRdb with MiXCR from the 5' RACE reads. This sample has hundreds of thousands of distinct CDR3 sequences, with approximately 11% found just once. The record originates from a study of CD8 T cells in ankylosing spondylitis. Regarding the study as a whole: Typical of ankylosing spondylitis blood, it appeared, was a TCR beta motif of under 10 highly homologous variants.

CDR3 length: 12 residues. J was trimmed by 8 bases and V by 7 bases; bases with no gene match: 7. V gene TRBV12-3 or TRBV12-4 combines with J gene TRBJ1-2; 7 nucleotides agree with TRBD1. Sequencing was done on a sample of blood, either unsorted or a sorted T cell fraction (not recorded which). The origin of this receptor is a male donor with ankylosing spondylitis. The CDR3 loop reads CASTQGERGYTF. The CDR3 DNA is TGTGCCAGCACCCAGGGGGAGCGCGGCTACACCTTC.